The present TCR beta chain was sequenced within a study of blood T cell repertoires in COVID-19. Study at large: The analysed material was cDNA or gDNA that came from T cells, B-cell-depleted T cells, or PBMCs.

Clones were read by immunoSEQ multiplex PCR, and TCRdb kept only the in-frame ones, dropping some. Among about 280,000 clones, roughly 86% were seen once, and the ten largest hold 2% to 2.5%. This CDR3 region has 14 residues. V dropped 5 bases and J dropped 0 bases, with 11 bases sitting between them. The V gene's germline CDR1 is LNHDA and CDR2 SQIVND (reference sequence). V is TRBV19 and J is TRBJ2-7; D possibly corresponds to TRBD1 (5 bases). Input material: peripheral blood. The sequence was obtained from a woman in her twenties or thirties who had recovered from COVID-19. DNA of the CDR3: TGTGCCAGTAGTCGACAGAAGAGCTCCTACGAGCAGTACTTC. This sequence encodes CASSRQKSSYEQYF.